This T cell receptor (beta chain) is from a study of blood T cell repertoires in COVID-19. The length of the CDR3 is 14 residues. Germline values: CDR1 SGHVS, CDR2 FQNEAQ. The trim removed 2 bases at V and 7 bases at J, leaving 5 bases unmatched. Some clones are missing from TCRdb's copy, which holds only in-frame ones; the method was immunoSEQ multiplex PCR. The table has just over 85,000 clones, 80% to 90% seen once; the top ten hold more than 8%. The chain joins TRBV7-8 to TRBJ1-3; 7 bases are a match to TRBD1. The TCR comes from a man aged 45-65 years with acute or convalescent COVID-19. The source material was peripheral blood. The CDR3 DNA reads TGTGCCAGCAGCTTAATAGGGGACAGCAACACCATATATTTT. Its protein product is CASSLIGDSNTIYF.